This T cell receptor beta chain was recovered during a study of blood T cell repertoires in COVID-19. Across the study: Donors in the United States, Italy and Spain gave samples during acute or convalescent COVID-19. Nucleic acid was either cDNA or gDNA, and it came from T cells, B-cell-depleted T cells, or PBMCs.

In the authors' workflow: Reference gene primers were amplified, and this amplification served to estimate nucleated cell counts. Here immunoSEQ multiplex PCR was the method, and the copy in TCRdb shows in-frame clones only, minus some. V and J calls and clone size are those listed in that table; D and trimming were worked out from the DNA. The table includes about 190,000 clones, about 88% detected once. The germline V gene has CDR1 KGHDR and CDR2 SFDVKD. V gave up 3 bases and J gave up 1 base, with 9 bases separating them. This CDR3 contains 14 residues. This chain links TRBV24-1 with TRBJ2-7, with D possibly matching TRBD2 (6 bases). The sequence was obtained from a middle-aged woman who had recovered from COVID-19. Sequencing was carried out using peripheral blood. CDR3 bases: TGTGCCACCAGTGATGCTAGCGTGTCCTACGAGCAGTACTTC. Residues: CATSDASVSYEQYF.